One sample yielded the 27 T cell receptor beta chains listed below, sequenced in a study of T-cell memory formation after mild COVID-19. Via MiXCR, TCRdb re-called the 5' RACE reads, giving one row per CDR3 protein. This sample has 130,000 to 150,000 distinct CDR3 sequences, with about 19% found just once. Sequencing was done on a sample of PBMCs or a T cell subset sorted from them (not recorded which). The source is an adult woman who had mild COVID-19 (a few samples of this study predate the infection). Cell type and time point are not known.

This chain connects TRBV7-3 to TRBJ2-3, with TRBD2 matching 7 bases. Germline V gene data show CDR1 as SGHTA and CDR2 as FQGTGA. This CDR3 spans 14 amino acids. V gave up 2 bases and J gave up 7 bases; unmatched junction bases: 6. CDR3 loop: CASSLRASGNTQYF. CDR3 DNA: TGTGCCAGCAGCTTACGAGCTAGCGGAAATACGCAGTATTTT.

This clonotype was observed a handful of times. The chain uses TRBV3-1 and TRBJ1-5, with 7 bases matching TRBD1. CDR3 length: 16 amino acids. Trimming at V came to 4 bases and at J to 7 bases, leaving 13 bases not matched to a gene. Germline loops: CDR1 LGHDT, CDR2 YNNKEL (reference sequence). The CDR3, as DNA: TGTGCCAGCAGCCGGACCCCCCGACAGGGCGAACAGCCCCAGCATTTT. Translated: CASSRTPRQGEQPQHF.

The table lists this clonotype with a few counts. The chain uses TRBV6-6 and TRBJ1-2; D is uncertain. The germline V gene has CDR1 MNHNY and CDR2 SVGAGI (reference sequence). This CDR3 has 16 amino acids. The ends were cut back, 6 bases at V and 7 bases at J, with 24 bases in the middle. The CDR3 coding sequence is TGTGCCAGCAGGACCGGGCGCCTAACCAAATGGGTTGGCTACACCTTC. Translated: CASRTGRLTKWVGYTF.

This chain links TRBV20-1 with TRBJ2-5, with 7 bases aligning to TRBD2. Germline V gene sequence: CDR1 DFQATT, CDR2 SNEGSKA (reference sequence). The ends lost 8 bases at V and 5 bases at J; junction bases unmatched: 17. The CDR3 runs to 15 residues. The chain's CDR3 is CSPHNGGSGRETQYF. The DNA for the CDR3 is TGCAGTCCTCATAATGGCGGGAGTGGTAGGGAGACCCAGTACTTC.

This chain joins TRBV29-1 and TRBJ2-5; possible D gene TRBD1, 5 bases. CDR1 and CDR2 (germline): SQVTM, ANQGSEA. V lost 4 bases, J lost 1 base, and 10 bases lay in between. The CDR3 extends over 13 amino acids. The CDR3 sequence is CSVGVGAQETQYF. CDR3 nucleotide sequence: TGCAGCGTTGGTGTTGGGGCCCAAGAGACCCAGTACTTC.

This clonotype was detected many times. J is TRBJ2-7 and V is TRBV6-1, with no clear D. CDR1 is MNHNS, CDR2 SASEGT, per germline. CDR3 length: 11 amino acids. V lost 8 bases and J 3 bases, leaving 8 bases between the germline ends. CDR3 region: CASRAVYEQYF. Here the CDR3 DNA reads TGTGCCAGCCGGGCTGTCTACGAGCAGTACTTC.

This chain joins TRBV27 and TRBJ2-7; 9 bases line up with TRBD1. J lost 5 bases, V lost 6 bases, and 11 bases had no gene match. CDR3 length: 15 residues. Germline V CDR1 and CDR2: MNHEY, SMNVEV (reference sequence). As DNA, the CDR3 is TGTGCCAGCAGGCCGTTAGGACAGGGGAACGACGAGCAGTACTTC. This sequence encodes CASRPLGQGNDEQYF.

The chain employs TRBV7-6 and TRBJ2-7; D gene unclear. The germline gives CDR1 SGHVS, CDR2 FNYEAQ. This CDR3 region has 11 residues. The V gene lost 1 base and the J gene lost 6 bases, with 4 bases spanning the gap. DNA of the CDR3: TGTGCCAGCAGCTTAGGGACCGAGCAGTACTTC. Amino acids: CASSLGTEQYF.

The CDR3: CASSQPEPTAGGNIQYF. The CDR3 DNA is TGTGCCAGCAGCCAACCGGAACCCACTGCCGGTGGGAACATTCAGTACTTC. The V gene is TRBV7-8, the J gene TRBJ2-4; no definite D call. The V and J ends lost 5 bases and 7 bases respectively, with 24 bases between them. The CDR3 runs to 17 residues. Germline V gene lookup returns CDR1 SGHVS and CDR2 FQNEAQ.

This clonotype was seen a few times. The CDR3: CASSYSRRAENTEAFF. DNA of the CDR3: TGTGCCAGCAGTTACTCACGGAGAGCAGAGAACACTGAAGCTTTCTTT. The chain uses TRBV6-5 and TRBJ1-1; D is unclear. V lost 0 bases and J lost 1, with 12 bases in between. The CDR3 has 16 residues. Germline loops: CDR1 MNHEY, CDR2 SVGAGI.

The rearrangement uses TRBV28 and TRBJ2-7, with 10 bases identical to TRBD1. Germline CDR1 reads MDHEN; CDR2 reads SYDVKM. Trimming cost V 6 bases and J 3 bases; bases outside gene matches: 8. This CDR3 has 15 residues. CDR3 residues: CASSTRTGGNYEQYF. DNA of the CDR3: TGTGCCAGCAGCACCAGGACAGGGGGAAACTACGAGCAGTACTTC.

The rearrangement joins TRBV6-1 to TRBJ2-3; 11 bases match TRBD2. Germline values: CDR1 MNHNS, CDR2 SASEGT. This CDR3 spans 17 amino acids. Trimming took 6 bases from V and 4 from J; bases not matched to a gene: 12. CDR3 nucleotides: TGTGCCAGCAGCCGGACCACTAGCGGGGGAGGCTCAGATACGCAGTATTTT. Protein sequence: CASSRTTSGGGSDTQYF.

The count of this clonotype is one. This chain connects TRBV5-1 to TRBJ2-1; D is unclear. V lost 4 bases and J 0 bases, leaving 14 bases between the germline ends. The CDR3 covers 16 residues. CDR1 is SGHRS, CDR2 YFSETQ, per germline. CDR3 sequence: CASSGPTGASYNEQFF. The CDR3 nucleotides are TGCGCCAGCAGCGGGCCCACGGGTGCCTCCTACAATGAGCAGTTCTTC.

This clonotype was seen only a few times. This chain links TRBV4-3 with TRBJ2-7; the D is unclear. There are 15 residues in the CDR3. The germline CDR1 and CDR2 sequences are LGHNA and YSLEER. V was trimmed by 2 bases and J by 2 bases, leaving 13 bases between them. This chain's CDR3 is CASSQRQGKAYEQYF. The CDR3 DNA follows: TGCGCCAGCAGCCAAAGACAAGGGAAGGCCTACGAGCAGTACTTC.

The gene calls are TRBV3-1 and TRBJ2-1; 11 bases match TRBD2. Germline CDR1 is LGHDT and CDR2 is YNNKEL (reference sequence). J lost 7 bases, V lost 6 bases, and 5 bases had no gene match. This CDR3 is built from 14 residues. The CDR3 nucleotides read TGTGCCAGCAGAAGGACTAGCGGGCGGAATGAGCAGTTCTTC. Its translation: CASRRTSGRNEQFF.

The J gene is TRBJ2-1, the V gene TRBV12-3 or TRBV12-4; D is possibly TRBD1 (5 bases). V was pared by 4 bases and J by 9 bases, with 16 bases between. The CDR3 is 14 amino acids. The DNA for the CDR3 is TGTGCCAGCAGTTCAGATCCAGGGTTGCTTGAGCAGTTCTTC. This encodes CASSSDPGLLEQFF.

This chain joins TRBV7-2 and TRBJ1-5; D is perhaps TRBD1 (5 bases). Germline loops: CDR1 SGHTA, CDR2 FQGNSA. The CDR3 covers 17 residues. Trimming left V 2 bases short and J 0 bases short, with 14 bases between. CDR3 DNA: TGTGCCAGCAGCTTATCTCCGGGGCTATATAGCAATCAGCCCCAGCATTTT. This encodes CASSLSPGLYSNQPQHF.

This clonotype was observed a few times. V and J are TRBV20-1 and TRBJ2-1; TRBD2 agrees at 9 bases. V was clipped by 6 bases and J by 0 bases; unmatched bases: 18. Germline-derived CDR1 and CDR2 are DFQATT and SNEGSKA (reference sequence). This CDR3 spans 19 amino acids. CDR3 sequence reads: CSAHQGGGRASSSYNEQFF. CDR3 DNA sequence: TGCAGTGCCCACCAGGGTGGCGGGAGGGCCTCAAGCTCCTACAATGAGCAGTTCTTC.

V gene TRBV18 combines with J gene TRBJ1-2; a possible D gene is TRBD1 (6 bases). V lost 1 base and J lost 1, with 10 bases in between. This CDR3 is 15 amino acids long. The germline CDR1 and CDR2 sequences are KGHSH and LQKENI. The CDR3 region is CASSPRTDFNYGYTF. CDR3 DNA sequence: TGTGCCAGCTCACCACGGACAGACTTTAACTATGGCTACACCTTC.

The V gene is TRBV6-5, the J gene TRBJ1-2; 7 nucleotides agree with TRBD1. This CDR3 spans 16 amino acids. Germline CDR1 MNHEY, CDR2 SVGAGI. V lost 8 bases, J lost 6 bases, and 18 bases stayed unmatched. The CDR3 DNA reads TGTGCCAGCGGGTACCCCTACAGAGGGGGCGCAGATGGCTACACCTTC. Its protein is CASGYPYRGGADGYTF.

This clonotype occurred a few times. This chain uses TRBV20-1 with TRBJ2-7; no clear D gene. V lost 1 base and J lost 0, with 16 bases in between. Looked up from germline, CDR1 is DFQATT and CDR2 is SNEGSKA (reference sequence). The length of the CDR3 is 16 residues. The CDR3, as DNA: TGCAGTGCTAGAGTCCCCTCTTGGGTCGGCTCCTACGAGCAGTACTTC. Its protein product is CSARVPSWVGSYEQYF.

This clonotype was detected only a few times. The chain combines TRBV20-1 with TRBJ2-7; the D gene is possibly TRBD2 (6 bases). CDR3 length equals 12 residues. Trimming removed 5 bases at V and 6 bases at J, with 14 bases between. Looked up from germline, CDR1 is DFQATT and CDR2 is SNEGSKA (reference sequence). CDR3 sequence: CSALADGLEQYF. CDR3 DNA sequence: TGCAGTGCTTTAGCGGACGGCCTCGAGCAGTACTTC.

The chain links TRBV6-2 or TRBV6-3 to TRBJ1-2; 8 positions agree with TRBD1. Unmatched junction bases numbered 15, after V lost 2 bases and J lost 4 bases. Germline CDR1 is MNHEY and CDR2 is SVGEGT. The CDR3 contains 18 residues. CDR3 loop: CASSYLLFRDRIPYGYTF. As DNA, the CDR3 is TGTGCCAGCAGTTACCTCCTTTTTCGGGACAGGATTCCCTATGGCTACACCTTC.

The chain uses TRBV7-8 and TRBJ2-2, with D tentatively TRBD2 (6 bases). The ends were cut back, 2 bases at V and 4 bases at J, with 11 bases in the middle. The CDR3 is 15 residues long. CDR1 is SGHVS and CDR2 is FQNEAQ in the germline V gene. The CDR3 loop reads CASSLLGLATGELFF. Written as DNA, the CDR3 is TGTGCCAGCAGCTTATTGGGACTGGCCACCGGGGAGCTGTTTTTT.

This clonotype was counted a few times. CDR3 loop: CASRQDPGSTEAFF. CDR3 coding DNA: TGCGCCAGCAGACAGGACCCGGGATCCACTGAAGCTTTCTTT. This chain joins TRBV5-1 and TRBJ1-1, with D possibly matching TRBD1 (5 bases). Trimming left V 5 bases short and J 4 bases short, with 15 bases between. Per germline, CDR1 SGHRS and CDR2 YFSETQ. CDR3 size: 14 residues.

This clonotype showed up just a few times. The chain has TRBV20-1 and TRBJ1-1; D unclear. The germline gives CDR1 DFQATT, CDR2 SNEGSKA (reference sequence). This CDR3 contains 12 residues. The V and J ends lost 0 bases and 8 bases respectively, with 10 bases between them. DNA for the CDR3: TGCAGTGCTAGAGATGAGACGGCGGAAGCTTTCTTT. Protein sequence: CSARDETAEAFF.

This clonotype was counted between two and nine times. CDR3 amino acids: CSVQVTTGELFF. Written as DNA, the CDR3 is TGCAGCGTTCAGGTTACGACCGGGGAGCTGTTTTTT. The V gene is TRBV29-1, the J gene TRBJ2-2, with D unclear. The CDR3 has 12 amino acids. CDR1 is SQVTM, CDR2 ANQGSEA, per germline. The V end was cut by 5 bases, the J end by 5 bases, with 9 bases between.